Listed below are T cell receptor beta chains from one sample, sequenced in a study of blood T cell repertoires in COVID-19. The method was immunoSEQ multiplex PCR; TCRdb's version includes in-frame clones alone and lacks a portion of them. Among about 330,000 clones listed, around nine tenths were seen once. The sample was PBMCs or T cells enriched from blood (not recorded which). The receptors come from a woman younger than 45 who had recovered from COVID-19. The CDR3 runs from the conserved cysteine through the conserved F or W. The order of the fields is CDR3 length, clone size, J gene, V gene, D gene, CDR3 protein, CDR3 DNA. D genes are given only for firm matches. Rows give clone size only sometimes, using once, few, many, or a class for an expanded clone.

cdr3_length: 13; clone_size: -; j_call: TRBJ1-6; v_call: TRBV2; d_call: -; cdr3_aa: CASSVSINSPLHF; cdr3_nt: TGTGCCAGCAGTGTATCTATAAATTCACCCCTCCACTTT
cdr3_length: 13; clone_size: -; j_call: TRBJ1-1; v_call: TRBV30; d_call: TRBD1; cdr3_aa: CAWTGGMNTEAFF; cdr3_nt: TGTGCCTGGACAGGGGGAATGAACACTGAAGCTTTCTTT
cdr3_length: 16; clone_size: -; j_call: TRBJ1-2; v_call: TRBV4-2; d_call: TRBD1; cdr3_aa: CASSQKTGVDSYGYTF; cdr3_nt: TGTGCCAGCAGCCAAAAAACAGGGGTCGACTCTTATGGCTACACCTTC
cdr3_length: 15; clone_size: once; j_call: TRBJ2-3; v_call: TRBV5-1; d_call: TRBD1; cdr3_aa: CASSLGQGAADTQYF; cdr3_nt: TGCGCCAGCAGCTTGGGACAGGGGGCGGCAGATACGCAGTATTTT
cdr3_length: 13; clone_size: -; j_call: TRBJ1-1; v_call: TRBV11-3; d_call: -; cdr3_aa: CASSLGLNTEAFF; cdr3_nt: TGTGCCAGCAGCTTAGGGCTGAACACTGAAGCTTTCTTT
cdr3_length: 14; clone_size: -; j_call: TRBJ2-7; v_call: TRBV5-4; d_call: TRBD1; cdr3_aa: CASSAGQGRYEQYF; cdr3_nt: TGTGCCAGCAGCGCCGGACAGGGTAGATACGAGCAGTACTTC
cdr3_length: 16; clone_size: -; j_call: TRBJ2-3; v_call: TRBV6-4; d_call: -; cdr3_aa: CASSDWAGVGTDTQYF; cdr3_nt: TGTGCCAGCAGTGATTGGGCAGGGGTCGGCACAGATACGCAGTATTTT
cdr3_length: 11; clone_size: -; j_call: TRBJ1-2; v_call: TRBV19; d_call: -; cdr3_aa: CASSTTGSYTF; cdr3_nt: TGTGCCAGTAGTACCACAGGGAGCTACACCTTC
cdr3_length: 13; clone_size: -; j_call: TRBJ1-2; v_call: TRBV28; d_call: -; cdr3_aa: CASSLGGDYGYTF; cdr3_nt: TGTGCCAGCAGTTTGGGAGGGGACTATGGCTACACCTTC
cdr3_length: 14; clone_size: -; j_call: TRBJ2-5; v_call: TRBV19; d_call: TRBD2; cdr3_aa: CASSTSGARETQYF; cdr3_nt: TGTGCCAGTAGTACCAGCGGGGCTAGAGAGACCCAGTACTTC
cdr3_length: 14; clone_size: -; j_call: TRBJ1-1; v_call: TRBV2; d_call: TRBD1; cdr3_aa: CASSYDRANTEAFF; cdr3_nt: TGTGCCAGCAGTTACGACAGGGCAAACACTGAAGCTTTCTTT
cdr3_length: 18; clone_size: -; j_call: TRBJ1-1; v_call: TRBV7-9; d_call: TRBD1; cdr3_aa: CASSLWDRGRARGTEAFF; cdr3_nt: TGTGCCAGCAGCCTCTGGGACAGGGGGCGGGCAAGGGGGACTGAAGCTTTCTTT
cdr3_length: 14; clone_size: -; j_call: TRBJ1-2; v_call: TRBV4-2; d_call: -; cdr3_aa: CASSHGDSAYGYTF; cdr3_nt: TGTGCCAGCAGCCATGGGGACTCAGCCTATGGCTACACCTTC
cdr3_length: 13; clone_size: few; j_call: TRBJ2-2; v_call: TRBV19; d_call: -; cdr3_aa: CASFLRNTGELFF; cdr3_nt: TGTGCCAGTTTTCTCAGGAACACCGGGGAGCTGTTTTTT
cdr3_length: 15; clone_size: -; j_call: TRBJ1-2; v_call: TRBV5-4; d_call: -; cdr3_aa: CASSLGGRDGYGYTF; cdr3_nt: TGTGCCAGCAGCTTGGGGGGGCGCGACGGCTATGGCTACACCTTC
cdr3_length: 13; clone_size: -; j_call: TRBJ1-1; v_call: TRBV18; d_call: -; cdr3_aa: CASSPLGDTEAFF; cdr3_nt: TGTGCCAGCTCACCGTTGGGAGACACTGAAGCTTTCTTT
cdr3_length: 14; clone_size: -; j_call: TRBJ2-7; v_call: TRBV27; d_call: -; cdr3_aa: CASGLETAPYEQYF; cdr3_nt: TGTGCCAGCGGCCTTGAGACAGCCCCCTACGAGCAGTACTTC
cdr3_length: 17; clone_size: -; j_call: TRBJ1-3; v_call: TRBV19; d_call: TRBD1; cdr3_aa: CASSIDTGGGSGNTIYF; cdr3_nt: TGTGCCAGTAGTATAGATACAGGGGGAGGCTCTGGAAACACCATATATTTT
cdr3_length: 14; clone_size: -; j_call: TRBJ1-2; v_call: TRBV19; d_call: -; cdr3_aa: CASSIVGGGYGYTF; cdr3_nt: TGTGCCAGTAGTATCGTTGGGGGAGGATATGGCTACACCTTC
cdr3_length: 18; clone_size: -; j_call: TRBJ2-3; v_call: TRBV4-2; d_call: TRBD2; cdr3_aa: CASSQDLRAGGPADTQYF; cdr3_nt: TGTGCCAGCAGCCAAGATTTACGAGCGGGGGGTCCGGCAGATACGCAGTATTTT
cdr3_length: 13; clone_size: -; j_call: TRBJ2-2; v_call: TRBV9; d_call: -; cdr3_aa: CASSVQNTGELFF; cdr3_nt: TGTGCCAGCAGCGTACAGAACACCGGGGAGCTGTTTTTT
cdr3_length: 15; clone_size: -; j_call: TRBJ2-2; v_call: TRBV5-4; d_call: TRBD2; cdr3_aa: CASSLDSGPAGELFF; cdr3_nt: TGTGCCAGCAGCTTGGATAGCGGGCCGGCGGGGGAGCTGTTTTTT
cdr3_length: 13; clone_size: -; j_call: TRBJ1-5; v_call: TRBV30; d_call: -; cdr3_aa: CAWSVGGDQPQHF; cdr3_nt: TGTGCCTGGAGTGTGGGGGGGGATCAGCCCCAGCATTTT
cdr3_length: 15; clone_size: few; j_call: TRBJ1-5; v_call: TRBV30; d_call: -; cdr3_aa: CAWSVSGKYNQPQHF; cdr3_nt: TGTGCCTGGAGTGTAAGCGGAAAGTATAATCAGCCCCAGCATTTT
cdr3_length: 16; clone_size: -; j_call: TRBJ2-5; v_call: TRBV3-1/TRBV3-2; d_call: TRBD2; cdr3_aa: CASSLRLAGGQETQYF; cdr3_nt: TGTGCCAGCAGCCTACGACTAGCGGGGGGCCAAGAGACCCAGTACTTC
cdr3_length: 12; clone_size: once; j_call: TRBJ1-1; v_call: TRBV29-1; d_call: -; cdr3_aa: CSVLEGDTEAFF; cdr3_nt: TGCAGCGTCCTAGAGGGGGACACTGAAGCTTTCTTT
cdr3_length: 11; clone_size: once; j_call: TRBJ1-1; v_call: TRBV19; d_call: -; cdr3_aa: CASSRIDKAFF; cdr3_nt: TGTGCCAGTAGTCGGATAGACAAGGCTTTCTTT